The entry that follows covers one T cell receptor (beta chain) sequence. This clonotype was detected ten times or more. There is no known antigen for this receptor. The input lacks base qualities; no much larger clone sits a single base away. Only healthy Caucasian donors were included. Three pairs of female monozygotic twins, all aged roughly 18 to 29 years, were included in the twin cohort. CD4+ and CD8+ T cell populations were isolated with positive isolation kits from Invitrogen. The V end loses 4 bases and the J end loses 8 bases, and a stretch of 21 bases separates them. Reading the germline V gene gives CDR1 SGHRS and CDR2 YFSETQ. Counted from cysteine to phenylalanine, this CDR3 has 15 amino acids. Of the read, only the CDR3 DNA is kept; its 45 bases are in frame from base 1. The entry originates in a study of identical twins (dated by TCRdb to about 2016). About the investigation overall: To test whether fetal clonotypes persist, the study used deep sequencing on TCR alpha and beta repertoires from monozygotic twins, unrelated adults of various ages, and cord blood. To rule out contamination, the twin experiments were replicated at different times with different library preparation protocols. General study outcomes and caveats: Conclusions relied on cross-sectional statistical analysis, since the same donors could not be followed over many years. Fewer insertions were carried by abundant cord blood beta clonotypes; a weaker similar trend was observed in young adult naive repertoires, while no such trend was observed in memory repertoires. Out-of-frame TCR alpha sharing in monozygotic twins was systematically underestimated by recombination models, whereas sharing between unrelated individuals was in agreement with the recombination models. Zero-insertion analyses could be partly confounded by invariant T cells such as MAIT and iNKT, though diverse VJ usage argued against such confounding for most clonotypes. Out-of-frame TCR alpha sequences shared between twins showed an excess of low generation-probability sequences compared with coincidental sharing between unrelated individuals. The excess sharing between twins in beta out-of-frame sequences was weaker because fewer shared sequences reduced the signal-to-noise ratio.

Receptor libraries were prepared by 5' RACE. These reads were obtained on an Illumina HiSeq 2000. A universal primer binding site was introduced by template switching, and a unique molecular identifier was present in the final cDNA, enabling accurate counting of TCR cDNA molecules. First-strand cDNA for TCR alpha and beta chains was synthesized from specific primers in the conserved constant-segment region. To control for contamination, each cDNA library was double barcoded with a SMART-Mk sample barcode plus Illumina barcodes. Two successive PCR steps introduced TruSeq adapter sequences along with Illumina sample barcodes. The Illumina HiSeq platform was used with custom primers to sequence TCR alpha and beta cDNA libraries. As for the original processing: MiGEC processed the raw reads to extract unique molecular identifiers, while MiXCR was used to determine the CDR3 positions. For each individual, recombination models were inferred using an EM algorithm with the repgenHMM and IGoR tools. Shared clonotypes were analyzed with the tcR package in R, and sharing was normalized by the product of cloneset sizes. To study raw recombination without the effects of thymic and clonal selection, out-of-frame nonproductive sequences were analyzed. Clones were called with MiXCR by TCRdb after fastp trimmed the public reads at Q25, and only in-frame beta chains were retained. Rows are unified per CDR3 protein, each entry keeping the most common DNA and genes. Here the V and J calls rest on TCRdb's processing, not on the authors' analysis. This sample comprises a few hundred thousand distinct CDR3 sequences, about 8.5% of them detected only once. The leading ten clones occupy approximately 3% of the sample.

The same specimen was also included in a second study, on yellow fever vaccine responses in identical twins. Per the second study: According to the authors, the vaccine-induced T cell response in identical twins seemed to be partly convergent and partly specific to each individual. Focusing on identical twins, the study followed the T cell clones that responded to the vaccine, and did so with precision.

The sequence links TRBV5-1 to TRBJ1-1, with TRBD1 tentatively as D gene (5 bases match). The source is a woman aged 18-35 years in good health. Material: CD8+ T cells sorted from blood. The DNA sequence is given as TGCGCCAGCAGCCTGAACGCAAGAGGGGCCACCGAAGCTTTCTTT. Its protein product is CASSLNARGATEAFF. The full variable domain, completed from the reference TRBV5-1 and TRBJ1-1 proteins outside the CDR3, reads KAGVTQTPRYLIKTRGQQVTLSCSPISGHRSVSWYQQTPGQGLQFLFEYFSETQRNKGNFPGRFSGRQFSNSRSEMNVSTLELGDSALYLCASSLNARGATEAFFGQGTRLTVV.